This TCR beta chain was captured by sequencing in a study of cytomegalovirus exposure and HLA in healthy donors. Study overall: The roughly 120 validation repertoires used the same platform as the roughly 700 first-cohort repertoires (as reported by a later analysis).

In germline, CDR1 is SEHNR, CDR2 FQNEAQ (reference sequence). Trimming shortened V by 1 base and J by 0 bases, and 2 bases separated the two germline ends. The CDR3 totals 13 residues. Separate from the approximately 670-subject first cohort was the approximately 120-subject validation cohort, to which the donors belonged. Findings and caveats of the study: TCR beta chains numbering some 150 were designated cytomegalovirus-associated. Testing in vitro showed a few CMV-associated chains specific for CMV antigens.

Turning to this clone: Its antigen remains unidentified.

The method was immunoSEQ multiplex PCR; TCRdb's version includes in-frame clones alone and lacks a portion of them. Among roughly 100,000 clones, about 95% were seen once, and the ten largest hold approximately 0.91%. The clonotype comes from a woman aged 18-29 years in good health and CMV-seronegative. The specimen was PBMCs. The chain couples TRBV7-9 to TRBJ2-3; D not resolved. The CDR3: CASSLVSTDTQYF. The CDR3, as DNA: TGTGCCAGCAGCTTAGTAAGCACAGATACGCAGTATTTT. Variable domain in full (rest from reference TRBV7-9 and TRBJ2-3): DTGVSQNPRHKITKRGQNVTFRCDPISEHNRLYWYRQTLGQGPEFLTYFQNEAQLEKSRLLSDRFSAERPKGSFSTLEIQRTEQGDSAMYLCASSLVSTDTQYFGPGTRLTVL.